The 15 T cell receptor beta chains presented below share a single source sample, sequenced in a study of control samples from healthy donors and cancer patients. The method was immunoSEQ multiplex PCR; TCRdb's version includes in-frame clones alone and lacks a portion of them. This table holds more than 95,000 clones, roughly nine tenths found once. Sequences were obtained from PBMCs. These receptors all come from a woman between 50 and 59 years old with colorectal cancer.

This chain links TRBV5-1 with TRBJ1-2; D remains ambiguous. From germline, CDR1 is SGHRS and CDR2 YFSETQ. The CDR3 has 15 amino acids. V lost 1 base and J lost 0, with 10 bases in between. The CDR3 DNA reads as TGCGCCAGCAGCTTGACGGGAGACGCTAACTATGGCTACACCTTC. This translates into CASSLTGDANYGYTF.

V usage is TRBV2 and J usage is TRBJ1-1; a weak D match, TRBD1 (5 bases). V lost 6 bases to trimming and J lost 1 base, with 15 bases between them. CDR1 is SNHLY and CDR2 is FYNNEI in the germline V gene. This CDR3 region has 15 residues. As DNA, the CDR3 is TGTGCCAGCAGGAGACTTGGGACGGAGAACACTGAAGCTTTCTTT. This translates into CASRRLGTENTEAFF. The full variable domain, with the rest looked up from reference TRBV2 and TRBJ1-1, is EPEVTQTPSHQVTQMGQEVILRCVPISNHLYFYWYRQILGQKVEFLVSFYNNEISEKSEIFDDQFSVERPDGSNFTLKIRSTKLEDSAMYFCASRRLGTENTEAFFGQGTRLTVV.

The J gene is TRBJ2-3, the V gene TRBV7-3; TRBD2 might be the D (5 bases). CDR1 and CDR2 (germline): SGHTA, FQGTGA. The V and J ends lost 6 bases and 0 bases respectively, with 10 bases between them. The CDR3 runs 14 residues. The CDR3 loop is CASSLAASTDTQYF. The DNA of the CDR3 is TGTGCCAGCAGTCTAGCAGCTAGCACAGATACGCAGTATTTT.

This sequence joins TRBV2 and TRBJ2-1, with D unresolved. CDR3 length: 14 residues. The germline V gene encodes CDR1 SNHLY and CDR2 FYNNEI. The V end lost 3 bases, the J end lost 8 bases, and 14 bases lay between the germline ends. The CDR3 region is CASSESYNSDEQFF. For the CDR3, the DNA is TGTGCCAGCAGTGAGAGTTATAATTCCGATGAGCAGTTCTTC.

This clone has more than one count but fewer than ten. The chain has TRBV23-1 and TRBJ1-1; D is undetermined. TRBV23-1 belongs to the ORF category, with a function that is uncertain. The CDR3 sequence is 18 residues long. V lost 2 bases to trimming and J lost 2 bases, with 21 bases between them. Here the CDR3 DNA reads TGCGCCAGCAGTCAAGGGAGGATTGATACGACTGGAAACACTGAAGCTTTCTTT. Protein: CASSQGRIDTTGNTEAFF.

The chain combines TRBV11-1 with TRBJ2-5; D is unresolved. CDR1 is SGHAT, CDR2 FQDESV, per germline (reference sequence). The CDR3 is 13 residues long. V lost 5 bases and J lost 1, with 8 bases in between. CDR3 bases: TGTGCCAGCAGCCCGGAAATCCAAGAGACCCAGTACTTC. It translates to CASSPEIQETQYF.

The chain has TRBV4-1 and TRBJ1-1; D gene ambiguous. This CDR3 is 14 amino acids long. Trimming shortened V by 1 base and J by 1 base, and 7 bases separated the two germline ends. Looked up from germline, CDR1 is MGHRA and CDR2 is YSYEKL. The CDR3 loop is CASSQAGRNTEAFF. Here the CDR3 DNA reads TGCGCCAGCAGCCAAGCGGGAAGGAACACTGAAGCTTTCTTT.

The chain couples TRBV2 to TRBJ2-5, with D perhaps matching TRBD1 (5 bases). The V end was cut by 4 bases, the J end by 5 bases, with 20 bases between. Germline CDR1 reads SNHLY; CDR2 reads FYNNEI. The CDR3 spans 16 residues. CDR3 in DNA: TGTGCCAGCAGTGGGCCAGACCAGGGTAGTACGGAGACCCAGTACTTC. This translates into CASSGPDQGSTETQYF.

V usage is TRBV30 and J usage is TRBJ1-3; unclear D gene. Trimming removed 4 bases at V and 7 bases at J, with 11 bases between. Per germline, CDR1 GTSNPN and CDR2 SVGIG (reference sequence). The length of the CDR3 is 12 residues. CDR3 sequence reads: CAWKMLGNTIYF. The CDR3, as DNA: TGTGCCTGGAAGATGCTGGGGAACACCATATATTTT.

The chain joins TRBV28 to TRBJ2-7; possibly TRBD2 for D (6 bases). The germline CDR1 and CDR2 sequences are MDHEN and SYDVKM. Between the trimmed V and J ends, which lost 3 bases and 7 bases, there was a span of 16 bases. The CDR3 runs 14 residues. The DNA for the CDR3 is TGTGCCAGCAGTTTTGCCGGGAGCTTTCGAGAGCAGTACTTC. It specifies CASSFAGSFREQYF.

The chain uses TRBV19 and TRBJ1-1; 7 bases match TRBD1. Germline V gene sequence: CDR1 LNHDA, CDR2 SQIVND (reference sequence). Germline trimming cut 5 bases from V and 1 base from J; bases unmatched to any gene: 7. This CDR3 is built from 15 residues. CDR3 amino acids: CASSPAGQRNTEAFF. The DNA of the CDR3 is TGTGCCAGTAGTCCGGCGGGACAGAGGAACACTGAAGCTTTCTTT.

The chain carries TRBV3-1 (or the pseudogene TRBV3-2) and TRBJ2-3, with TRBD1 identical over 10 bases. Germline CDR1 and CDR2: LGHDT and YNNKEL (reference sequence). Losses at the gene ends were 4 bases for V and 4 bases for J; bases not matched to a gene: 11. CDR3 length: 17 residues. The CDR3 DNA is TGTGCCAGCAGCCTATCTCCGTCGGGACAGGGGTCAGATACGCAGTATTTT. Its translation is CASSLSPSGQGSDTQYF.

The rearrangement links TRBV7-2 to TRBJ2-7; 10 bases line up with TRBD2. Germline V gives CDR1 SGHTA, CDR2 FQGNSA. The length of the CDR3 is 16 residues. V lost 1 base and J lost 5; bases outside the gene matches: 8. The CDR3 sequence is CASSLEPGLAIHEQYF. DNA for the CDR3: TGTGCCAGCAGCTTAGAACCGGGACTAGCGATACACGAGCAGTACTTC.

V gene TRBV5-6 combines with J gene TRBJ1-5; D perhaps matches TRBD1 (5 bases). CDR1 and CDR2 from the germline V gene are SGHDT and YYEEEE. The ends were cut back, 4 bases at V and 4 bases at J, with 15 bases in the middle. The CDR3 loop spans 15 amino acids. This chain's CDR3 is CASSGGPGGNQPQHF. The CDR3 DNA follows: TGTGCCAGCAGCGGGGGACCGGGAGGAAATCAGCCCCAGCATTTT.

The chain employs TRBV10-3 and TRBJ1-3, with 7 bases lining up with TRBD1. Losses at the gene ends were 5 bases for V and 4 bases for J; bases not matched to a gene: 2. CDR1 and CDR2 from the germline V gene are ENHRY and SYGVKD. This CDR3 comprises 13 residues. Written as DNA, the CDR3 is TGTGCCATCAGTACAGGGGAGGGAAACACCATATATTTT. This translates into CAISTGEGNTIYF.